The T cell receptor beta chain described here comes from a study of cytomegalovirus exposure and HLA in healthy donors (dated by TCRdb to 2015 to 2018). Concerning the study at large: According to an earlier analysis of several hundred of the donors, about 179 million T cells yielded some 120 million unique TCR beta sequences and roughly 280 Gb of sequence data. HLA typing included class I and class II loci at four-digit resolution. The study combined high-throughput TCR immunosequencing, statistical association of individual TCRs with disease status, and machine learning to predict cytomegalovirus infection status. Donor age, sex, ethnicity and CMV serostatus were compiled together with the repertoire data. Genome-wide SNP genotypes for about three fifths of the roughly 670 donors were used in a later genetic analysis, which treated that subset as a discovery cohort. Besides the first cohort of 500 to 700 subjects, a separate validation cohort made up of over a hundred different subjects was used. All discovery cohort repertoires had been generated using a single sequencing platform. The study aimed to test whether cataloging public T cell receptors could reveal signatures of past pathogen exposure. Among some 410 genotyped donors of the cohort, an average of approximately 200,000 unique TCR beta nucleotide sequences was sequenced per donor, of which 15% to 20% were non-productive. Typing coverage differed by locus: A, B, C, DRB1 and DQB1 were typed in roughly 629-630 donors, DQA1 in approximately 520, DPA1 in 600 to 610, and DPB1 in around 440. An earlier analysis of fewer than 750 of the donors used high-throughput TCR beta sequencing to judge whether each TCR beta V gene segment behaved as functional or pseudogenic. About 320 gigabases of sequencing data and 70 million to 100 million unique TCR sequences were included in an early release covering about 700 HLA-typed donors. The study profiled the T cell repertoires of 500 to 800 subjects by immunosequencing and related them to cytomegalovirus serostatus. Five DR-DQ haplotypes were treated as single units for association and clustering because of strong linkage in the cohort. A later analysis re-analyzed previously published TCR beta repertoires from 650 to 800 donors and added high-resolution HLA genotyping to study TCR occurrence patterns. Among the roughly 410 genotyped donors, under 90% belonged to the genetic ancestry cluster associated with self-reported Caucasian donors. The later analysis used no new phenotypic data to find candidate immune exposures, relying instead on TCR beta sequences and their occurrence across donors. Broader findings and caveats from the paper: A later analysis associated 16,951 TCR beta sequences with specific HLA alleles at a false discovery rate of 0.05. While some public TCRs were present in many individuals, most TCR sequences turned up only very rarely across donors. In a later genetic analysis, fewer N-insertions in productive TCRs were reported among donors in an Asian-associated ancestry cluster than the approximately 630-donor mean. Cytomegalovirus status was reported to be diagnosed by the classifier with high specificity and sensitivity in both the original and validation cohorts. Because HLA typing was unavailable for some donors at each locus, only the typed subset was used in association tests. Correlated functional status among segregating V segments might reflect linkage disequilibrium, but an unknown experimental factor could not be ruled out. A later analysis found that most CMV-associated TCR beta chains appeared HLA-restricted, with HLA associations seemingly driven largely by CMV exposure. Broadly in line with IMGT annotations, most TCR beta V segments showed up in productive rearrangements about 90% or about 30% of the time in an earlier analysis of 450 to 750 of the donors. Some 15 rarely observed V segments, including chromosome 9 orphons, were excluded from the earlier analysis of 550 to 700 of the donors because counts were too low. CMV serostatus was the only immune exposure information available for the cohort. A further reported finding was that TCR beta sequences accurately predicted the HLA-A and HLA-B alleles for most subjects in the first cohort. In a later analysis, HLA-associated TCR beta chains showed more clonal expansion and lower generation probabilities than non-associated chains that were equally common. A later analysis found that TCR association rates varied across HLA loci, with DRB1 alleles showing the most associated TCRs and HLA-C alleles the fewest. The authors suggested that the approach could potentially be generalized to other disease states and immunological phenotypes. In vitro tests confirmed that a few of the cytomegalovirus-associated TCR beta chains recognize cytomegalovirus antigens. The presence/absence analyses assumed that sequencing depth was roughly uniform across donors, and that assumption may not be true. A cluster of highly shared sequence variants was judged likely to be a technical artifact of the sequencing pipeline. The cohort was sequenced for TCR beta chains only, and without alpha or paired-chain data the features that could be detected were limited. According to a later analysis, parvovirus B19, influenza, CMV and Epstein-Barr virus appeared linked to several top co-occurrence clusters. When HLA alleles, especially DR and DQ, strongly co-occurred, attributing TCR associations to individual alleles was difficult. A later genetic analysis associated a missense DCLRE1C variant with V-gene and J-gene trimming of TCR beta chains, and an independent cohort replicated the association. The study gave a list of some 150 TCR beta chains associated with cytomegalovirus.

The cohort comprised around 700 healthy bone marrow donors. All cohort members were sampled while nominally healthy, although unrecorded immune exposures were likely present. The donor tested CMV seropositive, placing the donor among the 290 or so seropositive members of the cohort. A peripheral blood sample was collected from each donor, and TCR beta sequencing was performed on peripheral blood mononuclear cells. The Qiagen DNeasy Blood Extraction Kit was used to extract genomic DNA from the blood cell samples. Worth noting for this clone: Its binding antigen is unknown. One base away there is no much larger clone; base qualities are not given.

Receptor libraries were prepared by the immunoSEQ multiplex PCR assay. For the multiplex PCR, a mixture combining 60 forward primers for TCR Vbeta segments and 13 reverse primers for TCR Jbeta segments was used. Amplification of the CDR3 region of rearranged TCR beta genes was performed with a multiplex PCR assay on genomic DNA. The amplified TCR beta libraries were sequenced on the Illumina HiSeq System as 87-base-pair reads. As for the authors' bioinformatics: In a later analysis, roughly 80 million unique TCR beta chains were counted across the approximately 620 repertoires, and roughly 9.9 million of these chains were shared by at least two donors. Raw reads were error-corrected and collapsed into unique sequences by a nearest-neighbor algorithm in which closely related sequences were merged to remove PCR and sequencing errors. CDR3 sequences were aligned to IMGT reference sequences to assign V, D and J gene segments. Each retained sequence needed at least a six-nucleotide match to both a V gene segment and a J gene segment. Rearrangements were called productive when the CDR3 lacked stop codons and stayed in frame with V and J; all others were non-productive. Following IMGT convention, CDR3 was defined as the stretch from the second conserved V-encoded cysteine up to the conserved J-encoded phenylalanine. The earlier analysis of roughly 590 of the donors excluded any sequence lacking an unambiguous match to a single V gene segment. In an earlier analysis of more than 500 of the donors, a V segment was called functional when productive rearrangements were above 56.7%, and segregating when the standard deviation between donors exceeded 5%. A statistical classification framework was built for diagnosing cytomegalovirus status from the catalog of TCR beta chain sequences. In a later analysis, V and J genes were assigned by comparing TCR nucleotide sequences against IMGT/GENE-DB human TR gene sequences. In a later analysis, CDR3 sequences and most-parsimonious VDJ recombination scenarios were assigned using the TCRdist pipeline. In a later analysis, each TCR beta chain was defined by its CDR3 amino acid sequence together with its V-gene family, and reads lacking a unique V-gene family were excluded. As a way to deal with suspected cross-contamination and a sequencing artifact, a later analysis dropped under 600 nucleotide sequences that were highly shared and had low generation probability. A later analysis calculated a clonal expansion index for each public chain from normalized within-repertoire ranks of inferred template counts. Generation probabilities in a later analysis came from a VDJ recombination model fitted to out-of-frame rearrangements, and those results were checked against IGoR. A later analysis scored TCR-TCR, TCR-HLA and TCR-CMV co-occurrence with hypergeometric tests, applying a repertoire-size bias correction to TCR pairs. False discovery rates were estimated in a later analysis by permuting HLA or CMV assignments 20 times. In a later analysis, co-occurring TCRs were grouped with DBSCAN, and TCRdist sequence similarity was added when clustering was performed within HLA-allele-positive subsets. Repertoires with fewer than 30,000 or more than 120,000 public chains, plus five repertoires with anomalous nucleotide sharing, were excluded from co-occurrence clustering. The source is immuneACCESS, and TCRdb retained only in-frame sequences with V and J called. Part of the clones is not carried over; for the studies checked, unresolved V genes explain less than half of this, and the remainder is unexplained. V, J and clone size were drawn from that table, and D and trimming were deduced from the DNA. The sample yields 100,000 to 150,000 clones; 74% were counted once. The ten largest clones add up to about 4% of the sample.

The TCR was taken from a woman between 50 and 59 years old in good health and CMV-seropositive. Sequencing was done on a sample of PBMCs.

The DNA sequence is given as TGTGCCAGCAGCTTGGCCAGCTATGGCTACACCTTC. Translated, it reads CASSLASYGYTF. This sequence uses TRBV5-6 and TRBJ1-2, with the identity of the D gene unclear. Measured from the cysteine to the phenylalanine, the CDR3 is 12 residues long. The DNA shown is the 36-base CDR3, in frame from base 1. From the germline V gene, CDR1 is SGHDT and CDR2 is YYEEEE. V is cut by 0 bases and J by 4 bases, and the space between the germline ends is 4 bases.